These T cell receptor beta chains were read from a single sample in a study of STAT5B mutations in CD4+ large granular lymphocyte leukemia. TCRdb keeps only in-frame clones here, not all; method: immunoSEQ multiplex PCR. The sample carries 40,000 to 45,000 clones, roughly 76% recorded once. Sequencing was performed on CD4+ T cells from blood buffy coats. The receptors come from a human donor in good health. Both conserved end residues are trimmed from each CDR3. Fields, in order: clone size, J gene, V gene, CDR3 protein. Expanded clones get a size class; other rows say once, few or many, or leave the size out.

abundance: NA
j_gene: TRBJ2-3
v_gene: TRBV2
CDR3aa: ASNPTGGETQY

abundance: NA
j_gene: TRBJ1-2
v_gene: TRBV5-4
CDR3aa: ASSLEGQANYGYT

abundance: once
j_gene: TRBJ1-5
v_gene: TRBV19
CDR3aa: ASSMDPGQNQPQH

abundance: NA
j_gene: TRBJ2-7
v_gene: TRBV6-7
CDR3aa: ASSYSPVRQNTLYEQY

abundance: NA
j_gene: TRBJ1-1
v_gene: TRBV29-1
CDR3aa: SAVIPGQGRGEAF

abundance: once
j_gene: TRBJ2-1
v_gene: TRBV7-3
CDR3aa: ASSSSGGPYNEQF

abundance: once
j_gene: TRBJ1-1
v_gene: TRBV7-2
CDR3aa: ASSGQGTEAF

abundance: NA
j_gene: TRBJ2-1
v_gene: TRBV27
CDR3aa: ASSLFRSSYNEQF

abundance: NA
j_gene: TRBJ1-2
v_gene: TRBV29-1
CDR3aa: SVGDSNYGYT

abundance: NA
j_gene: TRBJ2-7
v_gene: TRBV7-2
CDR3aa: ASSRVAPYEQY

abundance: NA
j_gene: TRBJ1-5
v_gene: TRBV4-1
CDR3aa: ASSQEGQGRQPQH

abundance: NA
j_gene: TRBJ1-3
v_gene: TRBV28
CDR3aa: ASRVWDRRSGNTIY

abundance: NA
j_gene: TRBJ2-1
v_gene: TRBV9
CDR3aa: ASSAGTSAYNEQF

abundance: NA
j_gene: TRBJ2-1
v_gene: TRBV5-1
CDR3aa: ASSVGLAGGVRRDNEQF

abundance: NA
j_gene: TRBJ1-4
v_gene: TRBV6-5
CDR3aa: ASSYSQGVNEKLF

abundance: NA
j_gene: TRBJ2-1
v_gene: TRBV4-1
CDR3aa: ASSQGWDRNNEQF

abundance: NA
j_gene: TRBJ1-2
v_gene: TRBV9
CDR3aa: ASSVEQGYGYT

abundance: NA
j_gene: TRBJ2-1
v_gene: TRBV7-3
CDR3aa: ASSSTGGTTHEQF

abundance: few
j_gene: TRBJ2-6
v_gene: TRBV6-6
CDR3aa: ATSLTGTGANVLT

abundance: NA
j_gene: TRBJ2-3
v_gene: TRBV19
CDR3aa: ASSPGSFTDTQY

abundance: NA
j_gene: TRBJ2-3
v_gene: TRBV10-3
CDR3aa: AISEEAQSDFTDTQY

abundance: NA
j_gene: TRBJ1-1
v_gene: TRBV11-3
CDR3aa: ASSGGTGKNTEAF

abundance: NA
j_gene: TRBJ1-1
v_gene: TRBV5-1
CDR3aa: ASSLQGGGVEAF

abundance: NA
j_gene: TRBJ2-5
v_gene: TRBV19
CDR3aa: ASSTSTGRETQY

abundance: NA
j_gene: TRBJ1-5
v_gene: TRBV28
CDR3aa: ASSPGTGNQPQH

abundance: NA
j_gene: TRBJ1-3
v_gene: TRBV11-2
CDR3aa: ASNDRRSGNTIY

abundance: NA
j_gene: TRBJ2-1
v_gene: TRBV11-3
CDR3aa: ASSQGLAGVDEQF

abundance: NA
j_gene: TRBJ2-7
v_gene: TRBV5-1
CDR3aa: ASSPGPSEAYEQY

abundance: NA
j_gene: TRBJ1-1
v_gene: TRBV27
CDR3aa: ASSWGPGEAF

abundance: NA
j_gene: TRBJ2-1
v_gene: TRBV30
CDR3aa: AWQMMGNEQF

abundance: few
j_gene: TRBJ1-1
v_gene: TRBV28
CDR3aa: ASTKGGQGNTEAF

abundance: NA
j_gene: TRBJ1-5
v_gene: TRBV7-9
CDR3aa: ASSPPGQGNQPQH

abundance: once
j_gene: TRBJ2-2
v_gene: TRBV2
CDR3aa: ASSELVSGTGELF

abundance: NA
j_gene: TRBJ1-1
v_gene: TRBV18
CDR3aa: ASSPPLNTEAF

abundance: once
j_gene: TRBJ2-7
v_gene: TRBV7-2
CDR3aa: ASSPWTGSEQY

abundance: NA
j_gene: TRBJ2-7
v_gene: TRBV27
CDR3aa: ASSLGGRLGEQY

abundance: NA
j_gene: TRBJ1-2
v_gene: TRBV6-1
CDR3aa: ASSEVAGTDGYT

abundance: once
j_gene: TRBJ2-5
v_gene: TRBV12-1
CDR3aa: ATREGETQY

abundance: NA
j_gene: TRBJ1-3
v_gene: TRBV21-1
CDR3aa: ASSKQTKSGNTIY

abundance: few
j_gene: TRBJ2-5
v_gene: TRBV29-1
CDR3aa: SVEADPQETQY

abundance: few
j_gene: TRBJ1-5
v_gene: TRBV5-1
CDR3aa: ASSLEGNNQPQH

abundance: NA
j_gene: TRBJ2-1
v_gene: TRBV19
CDR3aa: ASSIDLGRFSYNEQF

abundance: NA
j_gene: TRBJ2-5
v_gene: TRBV5-1
CDR3aa: ASSFGAPQETQY

abundance: NA
j_gene: TRBJ2-7
v_gene: TRBV10-3
CDR3aa: AISDLEGTATYEQY

abundance: NA
j_gene: TRBJ2-7
v_gene: TRBV11-3
CDR3aa: ASSLGLARY

abundance: NA
j_gene: TRBJ2-2
v_gene: TRBV5-4
CDR3aa: ASSLEGANTGELF

abundance: NA
j_gene: TRBJ2-5
v_gene: TRBV10-3
CDR3aa: AISASGLELETQY

abundance: NA
j_gene: TRBJ1-5
v_gene: TRBV5-1
CDR3aa: ASSPGQMYSNQPQH

abundance: NA
j_gene: TRBJ1-2
v_gene: TRBV6-1
CDR3aa: ASSDRGLGGYT

abundance: NA
j_gene: TRBJ2-3
v_gene: TRBV6-1
CDR3aa: ASRRGGQYTDTQY

abundance: NA
j_gene: TRBJ2-3
v_gene: TRBV11-2
CDR3aa: ASSLPPGLGRTDTQY

abundance: NA
j_gene: TRBJ2-5
v_gene: TRBV5-1
CDR3aa: ASSLGAGRLETQY

abundance: NA
j_gene: TRBJ1-1
v_gene: TRBV19
CDR3aa: ASKDHNSNTEAF

abundance: few
j_gene: TRBJ2-7
v_gene: TRBV4-3
CDR3aa: ASSQDLRGGTYEQY

abundance: once
j_gene: TRBJ2-7
v_gene: TRBV15
CDR3aa: ATSIDRGQYEQY

abundance: NA
j_gene: TRBJ1-2
v_gene: TRBV30
CDR3aa: AWSTAGFYGYT

abundance: NA
j_gene: TRBJ1-1
v_gene: TRBV7-2
CDR3aa: ASSPPPTMNTEAF

abundance: NA
j_gene: TRBJ2-3
v_gene: TRBV5-1
CDR3aa: ASSLGKPADTQY

abundance: NA
j_gene: TRBJ1-5
v_gene: TRBV25-1
CDR3aa: ASRSGRESNQPQH

abundance: NA
j_gene: TRBJ1-3
v_gene: TRBV10-3
CDR3aa: AISGGQGLED